These 23 T cell receptor beta chains were sequenced from one sample in a study of metastatic and nonmetastatic thyroid tumors. Thyroid surgery was performed in patients who had received no treatment beforehand. TCRdb re-clonotyped the PCR reads via MiXCR. The sample has some 69,000 clones, approximately 15% seen once. Sequences were obtained from blood. The receptors were gathered from a male donor with papillary thyroid cancer or a benign thyroid nodule (not recorded which). Some clones in this sample may be carry-over from other donors' samples.

This clone has ten or more counts. The chain is built from TRBV18 and TRBJ1-4; 8 bases align to TRBD1. This CDR3 has 18 amino acids. J was trimmed by 0 bases and V by 1 base; bases with no gene match: 7. Germline lookup yields CDR1 KGHSH and CDR2 LQKENI. The CDR3 sequence is CASSPRPTGVATNEKLFF. DNA of the CDR3: TGTGCCAGCTCACCACGTCCGACAGGGGTTGCAACTAATGAAAAACTGTTTTTT.

This chain links TRBV5-8 with TRBJ1-5; the D is unclear. CDR1 SGHTS and CDR2 YDEGEE come from the germline V gene. The CDR3 covers 14 residues. Trimming pared 4 bases from V and 1 base from J, leaving 9 bases between. Here the CDR3 reads CASSVRFSNQPQHF. In DNA form, the CDR3 reads TGTGCCAGCAGCGTCAGATTCAGCAATCAGCCCCAGCATTTT.

There are many counts of this clone. The rearrangement joins TRBV5-1 to TRBJ2-3; D not certain. The germline V gene encodes CDR1 SGHRS and CDR2 YFSETQ. The CDR3 runs to 14 residues. V lost 4 bases, J lost 0 bases, and 9 bases lay in between. The CDR3 is CASSRPGSTDTQYF. In DNA form, the CDR3 reads TGCGCCAGCAGCCGCCCGGGTAGCACAGATACGCAGTATTTT.

The chain has TRBV20-1 and TRBJ2-2; 9 bases match TRBD2. Germline lookup yields CDR1 DFQATT and CDR2 SNEGSKA (reference sequence). The CDR3 has 15 amino acids. V dropped 1 base and J dropped 8; count of bases not matched to a gene: 8. The CDR3 loop reads CSARVAGGFPGELFF. CDR3 DNA sequence: TGCAGTGCTAGAGTGGCGGGAGGGTTCCCGGGGGAGCTGTTTTTT.

This clone appeared a few times. A much larger clone differs from this one at a single base, so this may be a read error. V gene TRBV20-1 combines with J gene TRBJ2-5; D is uncertain. The CDR3 covers 13 residues. Germline V gene data show CDR1 as DFQATT and CDR2 as SNEGSKA (reference sequence). CDR3 sequence reads: CSAGRARQDTQYF. DNA for the CDR3: TGCAGTGCTGGCCGGGCCCGTCAAGATACCCAGTACTTC.

The CDR3 DNA is TGTGCCAGCAGTTTTCAGGGAGGCGAGCAGTACTTC. It specifies CASSFQGGEQYF. The gene calls are TRBV12-3 or TRBV12-4 and TRBJ2-7, with D tentatively TRBD2 (6 bases). The CDR3 covers 12 residues. V lost 3 bases and J lost 6, with 9 bases in between.

V gene TRBV2 combines with J gene TRBJ1-5, with D possibly being TRBD1 (5 bases). This CDR3 contains 14 residues. Germline assignment: CDR1 SNHLY and CDR2 FYNNEI. The germline V and J ends were trimmed by 6 bases and 7 bases, with 16 bases remaining between them. CDR3 sequence (DNA): TGTGCCAGCAGCGATTACAGGCGCGGACAGCCCCAGCATTTT. Encoded protein: CASSDYRRGQPQHF.

There are a few counts of this clone. Since a much larger clone is just one base distant, this may be a read error. The V gene is TRBV27, the J gene TRBJ2-5; TRBD1 matches at 8 bases. With 7 bases clipped from V and 1 base from J, the junction kept 5 bases outside the gene matches. The CDR3 contains 14 residues. Per germline, CDR1 MNHEY and CDR2 SMNVEV (reference sequence). CDR3 sequence reads: CASIWDRTQETQYF. In nucleotides, the CDR3 is TGTGCCAGCATCTGGGACAGGACCCAAGAGACCCAGTACTTC.

This clone came up many times. The chain recombines TRBV30 with TRBJ2-5; maybe TRBD2 (6 bases). CDR3 length equals 13 residues. Germline V gene lookup returns CDR1 GTSNPN and CDR2 SVGIG (reference sequence). Between the trimmed V and J ends, which lost 1 base and 7 bases, there was a span of 13 bases. Written as DNA, the CDR3 is TGTGCCTGGAGTGGGCTAGTTAGCGGGACCCAGTACTTC. Translating it yields CAWSGLVSGTQYF.

This clone was counted many times. V and J are TRBV9 and TRBJ2-7; 7 bases match TRBD2. The CDR3 spans 13 residues. The germline V gene has CDR1 SGDLS and CDR2 YYNGEE. V shed 1 base, J shed 7 bases, and the junction held 5 bases outside the gene matches. In DNA form, the CDR3 reads TGTGCCAGCAGCGTACTTTTCGGGGGGGAGCAGTACTTC. Protein: CASSVLFGGEQYF.

This clone was counted only a few times. This chain connects TRBV28 to TRBJ1-2; TRBD1 is a possible D gene (5 bases). CDR3 size: 12 residues. The germline CDR1 and CDR2 sequences are MDHEN and SYDVKM. Trimming stripped 3 bases from V and 6 bases from J, with 8 bases between. CDR3 nucleotides: TGTGCCAGCAGTTTTGGGGGGGATGGCTACACCTTC. Protein sequence: CASSFGGDGYTF.

This rearrangement joins TRBV27 to TRBJ2-7; 9 nucleotides line up with TRBD2. Germline CDR1 reads MNHEY; CDR2 reads SMNVEV (reference sequence). CDR3 length: 15 residues. CDR3 sequence: CASSSLAGPHREQYV. As DNA, the CDR3 is TGTGCCAGCAGTTCGCTAGCGGGGCCGCACCGCGAGCAGTACGTT.

In regard to this clone: One end of the junction fails to match germline, which may point to a read error. This chain connects TRBV28 to TRBJ1-2, with 7 bases identical to TRBD1. This CDR3 contains 13 residues. Germline CDR1 MDHEN, CDR2 SYDVKM. CDR3 nucleotides: TGTGCCAGCATACAGACAGGGAATGGTGGCTATACCTTC. Translation: CASIQTGNGGYTF.

This clone was observed at least ten times. This chain joins TRBV13 and TRBJ2-1; TRBD1 aligns across 11 bases. V shed 5 bases, J shed 7 bases, and the junction held 4 bases outside the gene matches. This CDR3 is built from 14 residues. The V gene's germline CDR1 is PRHDT and CDR2 FYEKMQ (reference sequence). CDR3 loop: CASSPGQGANEQFF. Written as DNA, the CDR3 is TGTGCCAGCAGCCCTGGACAGGGGGCGAATGAGCAGTTCTTC. Full variable domain (outside the CDR3, taken from reference TRBV13 and TRBJ2-1): AAGVIQSPRHLIKEKRETATLKCYPIPRHDTVYWYQQGPGQDPQFLISFYEKMQSDKGSIPDRFSAQQFSDYHSELNMSSLELGDSALYFCASSPGQGANEQFFGPGTRLTVL.

This clone was counted many times. The genes are TRBV28 and TRBJ1-5; unclear D gene. The V and J ends lost 5 bases and 0 bases respectively, with 14 bases between them. The CDR3 is 16 residues long. CDR1 and CDR2 (germline): MDHEN, SYDVKM. CDR3 amino acids: CASSTRQVYSNQPQHF. The CDR3 DNA is TGTGCCAGCAGTACCAGACAAGTTTATAGCAATCAGCCCCAGCATTTT. Combining the CDR3 with reference TRBV28 and TRBJ1-5 gives the whole variable domain DVKVTQSSRYLVKRTGEKVFLECVQDMDHENMFWYRQDPGLGLRLIYFSYDVKMKEKGDIPEGYSVSREKKERFSLILESASTNQTSMYLCASSTRQVYSNQPQHFGDGTRLSIL.

A remark on this clone: Its ends do not fully match the called genes, so a read error is possible. The rearrangement joins TRBV19 to TRBJ2-1; 10 bases line up with TRBD1. The V gene's germline CDR1 is LNHDA and CDR2 SQIVND (reference sequence). There are 15 residues in the CDR3. The CDR3 reads CAGSIAGQGVNEQFF. The CDR3 DNA is TGTGCCGGTAGTATTGCAGGACAGGGGGTCAATGAGCAGTTCTTC.

This clone came up many times. The chain uses TRBV9 and TRBJ2-1; D unresolved. V dropped 0 bases and J dropped 0 bases, with 7 bases sitting between them. The CDR3 spans 15 residues. Germline CDR1 and CDR2: SGDLS and YYNGEE. The CDR3 DNA sequence: TGTGCCAGCAGCGTAGGTGTAAGCTCCTACAATGAGCAGTTCTTC. As protein: CASSVGVSSYNEQFF.

This clone showed up many times. The genes are TRBV19 and TRBJ1-5, with D hard to call. Germline CDR1 is LNHDA and CDR2 is SQIVND (reference sequence). Between the trimmed V and J ends, which lost 11 bases and 0 bases, there was a span of 14 bases. The CDR3 runs 14 residues. The CDR3 is CAVGRGFSNQPQHF. CDR3 DNA: TGTGCCGTAGGTCGGGGTTTTAGCAATCAGCCCCAGCATTTT. Filled out from reference TRBV19 and TRBJ1-5, the complete variable domain reads DGGITQSPKYLFRKEGQNVTLSCEQNLNHDAMYWYRQDPGQGLRLIYYSQIVNDFQKGDIAEGYSVSREKKESFPLTVTSAQKNPTAFYLCAVGRGFSNQPQHFGDGTRLSIL.

This clone showed up many times. J is TRBJ2-7 and V is TRBV28; 7 nucleotides line up with TRBD1. V shed 5 bases and J 2 bases; nucleotides not matched to a gene: 9. Germline CDR1 and CDR2: MDHEN and SYDVKM. CDR3 length: 15 amino acids. Here the CDR3 DNA reads TGTGCCAGCAGTCCCCACAGGGGTGGGGCCTACGAGCAGTACTTC. Translation: CASSPHRGGAYEQYF.

The V call is TRBV12-3 or TRBV12-4, the J call TRBJ2-5, with 12 bases fitting TRBD2. The CDR3 consists of 16 residues. Germline trimming cut 6 bases from V and 1 base from J; bases unmatched to any gene: 6. The CDR3 nucleotides are TGTGCCAGCAGACCTGGACTAGCGGGGCGCCAAGAGACCCAGTACTTC. Residues: CASRPGLAGRQETQYF.

This clone was detected many times. J is TRBJ2-1 and V is TRBV6-2 or TRBV6-3, with D hard to call. Trimming stripped 4 bases from V and 7 bases from J, with 11 bases between. Germline V gene data show CDR1 as MNHEY and CDR2 as SVGEGT. The CDR3 totals 13 residues. CDR3 DNA: TGTGCCAGCAGTTTGGCCCGTGGGAATGAGCAGTTCTTC. This gives the protein CASSLARGNEQFF.

This clone was counted many times. The chain has TRBV6-2 or TRBV6-3 and TRBJ2-5; weak D call: TRBD2 (5 bases). V lost 6 bases to trimming and J lost 2 bases, with 16 bases between them. The CDR3 spans 15 residues. Germline V gene sequence: CDR1 MNHEY, CDR2 SVGEGT. CDR3 loop: CASSTLEALQETQYF. CDR3 sequence (DNA): TGTGCCAGCAGCACTTTGGAGGCGCTTCAAGAGACCCAGTACTTC.

This clone was counted ten times or more. This chain joins TRBV6-7 and TRBJ2-3; 9 positions agree with TRBD2. TRBV6-7 is filed as an ORF, its function uncertain. This CDR3 contains 20 residues. Trimming at V came to 4 bases and at J to 4 bases, leaving 21 bases not matched to a gene. CDR3 loop: CASSSYQGFGLAGIPDTQYF. CDR3 bases: TGTGCCAGCAGTTCTTATCAGGGATTTGGGCTAGCGGGAATCCCAGATACGCAGTATTTT.